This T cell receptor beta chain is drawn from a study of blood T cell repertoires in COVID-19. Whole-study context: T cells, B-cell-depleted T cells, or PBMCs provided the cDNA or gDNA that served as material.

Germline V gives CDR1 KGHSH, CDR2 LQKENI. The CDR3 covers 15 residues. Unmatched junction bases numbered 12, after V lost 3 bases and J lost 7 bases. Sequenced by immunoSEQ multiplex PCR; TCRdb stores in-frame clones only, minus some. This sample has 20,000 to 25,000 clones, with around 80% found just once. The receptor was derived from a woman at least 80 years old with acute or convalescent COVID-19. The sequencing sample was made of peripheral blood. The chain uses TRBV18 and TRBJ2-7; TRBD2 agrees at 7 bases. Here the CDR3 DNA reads TGTGCCAGCTCACCTCCCTCTAGCGGAGGTAGTGAGCAGTACTTC. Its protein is CASSPPSSGGSEQYF.